Each of the 6 T cell receptor beta chains below was sequenced from the same sample in a study of cytomegalovirus exposure and HLA in healthy donors. Profiling relied on immunoSEQ multiplex PCR, and the TCRdb table lists in-frame clones only, not all of them. The sample yields under 250,000 clones, around 86% seen once. The specimen was PBMCs. The receptor set was obtained from a woman younger than 30 in good health and CMV-seropositive.

The chain recombines TRBV4-2 with TRBJ2-7, with 7 nucleotides matching TRBD2. This CDR3 spans 16 amino acids. V was pared by 0 bases and J by 3 bases, with 8 bases of the junction left unmatched. Germline V gene sequence: CDR1 LGHNA, CDR2 YNFKEQ. CDR3 DNA: TGTGCCAGCAGCCAAGATGCTCGGCTAGCGGACTACGAGCAGTACTTC. Protein product: CASSQDARLADYEQYF.

J is TRBJ2-2 and V is TRBV29-1, with 9 bases lining up with TRBD1. The CDR3 sequence is 15 residues long. In germline, CDR1 is SQVTM, CDR2 ANQGSEA. With V trimmed by 3 bases and J by 5 bases, 7 bases remained unmatched. CDR3 protein: CSVEGGQGSTGELFF. The CDR3 DNA follows: TGCAGCGTTGAGGGGGGACAGGGATCGACCGGGGAGCTGTTTTTT.

This chain links TRBV27 with TRBJ2-5; 10 nucleotides align to TRBD2. This CDR3 is 16 amino acids long. V trimming: 2 bases; J trimming: 5 bases; junction bases outside the gene matches: 8. Germline V gene data show CDR1 as MNHEY and CDR2 as SMNVEV (reference sequence). CDR3 DNA: TGTGCCAGCAGTTTAGACCCTAGCGGGAGCTTGGAGACCCAGTACTTC. Translated: CASSLDPSGSLETQYF.

The genes are TRBV2 and TRBJ1-2; D ambiguous. The V end was cut by 4 bases, the J end by 5 bases, with 8 bases between. The length of the CDR3 is 12 residues. Germline V lookup: CDR1 SNHLY, CDR2 FYNNEI. The DNA of the CDR3 is TGTGCCAGCAGTGTAGGCGGGTATGGCTACACCTTC. Residues: CASSVGGYGYTF. The whole variable domain, filled in from reference TRBV2 and TRBJ1-2, reads EPEVTQTPSHQVTQMGQEVILRCVPISNHLYFYWYRQILGQKVEFLVSFYNNEISEKSEIFDDQFSVERPDGSNFTLKIRSTKLEDSAMYFCASSVGGYGYTFGSGTRLTVV.

The V and J genes are TRBV2 and TRBJ2-3, with D tentatively TRBD2 (6 bases). From germline, CDR1 is SNHLY and CDR2 FYNNEI. The CDR3 loop spans 17 amino acids. The V and J ends lost 4 bases and 0 bases respectively, with 17 bases between them. In nucleotides, the CDR3 is TGTGCCAGCAGTGGGGGAGGTCGAGCGGGTAGCACAGATACGCAGTATTTT. This gives the protein CASSGGGRAGSTDTQYF.

CDR3 sequence: CATSRVLGRTNYGYTF. CDR3 coding DNA: TGTGCCACCAGCAGAGTATTGGGGAGAACTAACTATGGCTACACCTTC. The rearrangement joins TRBV15 to TRBJ1-2; D is unresolved. Germline V gives CDR1 LNHNV, CDR2 YYDKDF (reference sequence). The CDR3 totals 16 residues. Trimming took off 1 base at V and 0 bases at J, with 12 bases between the two ends.